A selection of T cell receptor beta chains follows, all from one sample in a study. TCRdb redid the calling of the RT-PCR reads with MiXCR, one entry per CDR3 protein. The table shows hundreds of thousands of distinct CDR3 sequences, with 13% to 15% occurring only once. The specimen was memory CD4+ T cells from blood. These receptors originate from a female donor in good health, serving as a healthy control. Both conserved end residues are part of each CDR3. The D gene is left open where the match is weak. Expanded clones are given a class, and other clones once, few, many or no size at all.

d_gene: TRBD1
j_gene: TRBJ1-2
abundance: NA
v_gene: TRBV18
CDR3nt: TGTGCCAGCTCACCGGCAGGGACAGGAAATAACTATGGCTACACCTTC
CDR3aa: CASSPAGTGNNYGYTF

d_gene: NA
j_gene: TRBJ1-5
abundance: NA
v_gene: TRBV20-1
CDR3nt: TGCAGTGCTAGTAGTGCCCTTCCAAATCAGCCCCAGCATTTT
CDR3aa: CSASSALPNQPQHF

d_gene: NA
j_gene: TRBJ1-1
abundance: NA
v_gene: TRBV28
CDR3nt: TGTGCCAGCATACCGTCGAACACTGAAGCTTTCTTT
CDR3aa: CASIPSNTEAFF

d_gene: NA
j_gene: TRBJ2-1
abundance: few
v_gene: TRBV27
CDR3nt: TGTGCCAGCAGTCCTTACACAGCGGGCTGGTCCTACAATGAGCAGTTCTTC
CDR3aa: CASSPYTAGWSYNEQFF

d_gene: NA
j_gene: TRBJ2-3
abundance: NA
v_gene: TRBV7-8
CDR3nt: TGTGCCAGCAGCTTCGCTAGTTACCCGACCCTACAGTATTTT
CDR3aa: CASSFASYPTLQYF

d_gene: TRBD2
j_gene: TRBJ2-1
abundance: once
v_gene: TRBV5-6
CDR3nt: TGTGCCAGCAGCCCTATGACTAGCAGGAGGGATTACAATGAGCAGTTCTTC
CDR3aa: CASSPMTSRRDYNEQFF

d_gene: NA
j_gene: TRBJ1-4
abundance: NA
v_gene: TRBV18
CDR3nt: TGTGCCAGCTCGCCACAGCCGGTTAATGAAAAACTGTTTTTT
CDR3aa: CASSPQPVNEKLFF

d_gene: NA
j_gene: TRBJ2-1
abundance: few
v_gene: TRBV11-2
CDR3nt: TGTGCCAGCAGCTTAGTGGACAGCTACTACAATGAGCAGTTCTTC
CDR3aa: CASSLVDSYYNEQFF

d_gene: TRBD1
j_gene: TRBJ2-3
abundance: many
v_gene: TRBV5-6
CDR3nt: TGTGCCAGCAGCTTACAGGGGGGCACAGATACGCAGTATTTT
CDR3aa: CASSLQGGTDTQYF

d_gene: NA
j_gene: TRBJ1-5
abundance: few
v_gene: TRBV20-1
CDR3nt: TGCAGTGCTACAAGACGGAATCAGCCCCAGCATTTT
CDR3aa: CSATRRNQPQHF